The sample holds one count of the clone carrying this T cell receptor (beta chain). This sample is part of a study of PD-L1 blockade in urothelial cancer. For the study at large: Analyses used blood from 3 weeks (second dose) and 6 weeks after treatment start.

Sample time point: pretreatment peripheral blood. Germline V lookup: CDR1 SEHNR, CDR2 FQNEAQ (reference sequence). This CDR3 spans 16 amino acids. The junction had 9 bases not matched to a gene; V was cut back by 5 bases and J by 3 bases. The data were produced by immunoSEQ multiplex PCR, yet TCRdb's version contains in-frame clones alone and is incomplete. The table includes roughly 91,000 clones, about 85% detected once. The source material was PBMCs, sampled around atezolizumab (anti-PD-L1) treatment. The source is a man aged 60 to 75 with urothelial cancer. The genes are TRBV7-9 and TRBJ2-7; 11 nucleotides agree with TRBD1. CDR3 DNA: TGTGCCAGCAGCCCAACCTCCGGGACAGGGGGCTACGAGCAGTACTTC. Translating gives CASSPTSGTGGYEQYF.